This TCR beta chain was sequenced during a study of T cell repertoires in cytomegalovirus infection. Study conclusions and caveats: Summed frequency of shared TCR beta families picked out CMV carriers who also had the relevant HLA.

This CDR3 contains 16 residues. The V and J ends lost 7 bases and 0 bases respectively, with 16 bases between them. The V gene's germline CDR1 is SGHTA and CDR2 FQGNSA. This clonotype appeared many times. Its antigen is not identified. TCRdb re-called the reads with MiXCR, one entry per CDR3 protein. The sample carries fewer than 950,000 distinct CDR3 sequences, over 25% recorded once. The source is a human donor in good health (CMV status not recorded). Some clones in this sample may be carry-over from other donors' samples. The sequences come from cultured CD8+ T cells from PBMCs, collected from culture after CMV antigen stimulation. This rearrangement joins TRBV7-2 to TRBJ1-3; tentative D call: TRBD1 (5 bases). CDR3 residues: CASTMDTSHSGNTIYF. The DNA of the CDR3 is TGTGCCAGCACCATGGACACGAGCCACTCTGGAAACACCATATATTTT.